Included here is one T cell receptor beta chain sequence, with context. Original analysis: From reference gene primer amplification, estimates of nucleated cell counts were derived. Repertoires were generated with immunoSEQ multiplex PCR, while TCRdb's copy carries only in-frame clones and drops some. That table furnishes V, J and clone size, whereas the DNA furnished D and trimming. Of around 250,000 clones listed, roughly 82% were seen once; the top ten hold approximately 13%. The CDR3 has 11 amino acids. The V gene end was trimmed by 3 bases and the J gene end by 13 bases; junction bases not matched to a gene: 7. CDR1 is DFQATT, CDR2 SNEGSKA, per germline (reference sequence). These data belong to a study of blood T cell repertoires in COVID-19. In the study overall: Italy, Spain and the United States were the sources of the convalescent and acute COVID-19 samples. Sources were T cells, B-cell-depleted T cells, or PBMCs; the material itself was cDNA or gDNA.

Sample: peripheral blood. The receptor was isolated from a man older than 75 with acute or convalescent COVID-19. The gene calls are TRBV20-1 and TRBJ1-2, with 8 bases that match TRBD1. The CDR3 here is CSARDRVQLTF. The CDR3 DNA sequence: TGCAGTGCTAGGGACAGGGTCCAGCTCACCTTC.